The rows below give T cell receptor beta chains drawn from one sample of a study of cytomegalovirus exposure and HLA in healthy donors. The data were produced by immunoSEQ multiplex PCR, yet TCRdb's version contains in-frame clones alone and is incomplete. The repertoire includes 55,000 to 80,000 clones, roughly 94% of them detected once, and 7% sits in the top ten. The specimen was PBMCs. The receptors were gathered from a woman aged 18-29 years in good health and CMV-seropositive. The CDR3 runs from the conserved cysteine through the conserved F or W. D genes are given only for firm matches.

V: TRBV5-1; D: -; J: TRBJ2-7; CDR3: CASSLAEPSAYEQYF; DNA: TGCGCCAGCAGCTTGGCCGAGCCTAGCGCCTACGAGCAGTACTTC
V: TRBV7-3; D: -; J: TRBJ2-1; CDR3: CASSPPGGFNEQFF; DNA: TGTGCCAGCAGCCCACCCGGGGGATTCAATGAGCAGTTCTTC
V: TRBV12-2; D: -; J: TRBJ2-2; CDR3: CASRDPICGLPLGGELFF; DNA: TGTGCAAGTCGCGATCCGATCTGTGGACTACCGTTAGGTGGGGAGCTGTTTTTT
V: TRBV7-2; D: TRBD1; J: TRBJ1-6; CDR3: CASSVGQDLVPLHF; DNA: TGTGCCAGCAGCGTGGGACAGGACTTAGTACCCCTCCACTTT
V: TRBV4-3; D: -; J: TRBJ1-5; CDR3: CASSQDSGDYQPQHF; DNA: TGCGCCAGCAGCCAAGATTCCGGGGACTACCAGCCCCAGCATTTT
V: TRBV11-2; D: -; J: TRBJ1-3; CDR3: CASSALVDSGNTIYF; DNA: TGTGCCAGCAGCGCGCTGGTTGACTCTGGAAACACCATATATTTT
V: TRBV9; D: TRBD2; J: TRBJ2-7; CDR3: CASSGPSGRAVQYF; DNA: TGTGCCAGCAGCGGGCCTAGCGGGAGAGCAGTTCAGTACTTC
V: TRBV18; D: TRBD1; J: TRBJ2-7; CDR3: CASSTGAYEQYF; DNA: TGTGCCAGCTCGACAGGGGCCTACGAGCAGTACTTC
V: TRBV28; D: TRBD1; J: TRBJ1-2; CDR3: CASSFAKPGQLYGYTF; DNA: TGTGCCAGCAGTTTTGCCAAACCGGGACAGCTCTATGGCTACACCTTC
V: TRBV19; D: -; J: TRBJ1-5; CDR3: CASSGGQPQHF; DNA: TGTGCCAGTAGCGGGGGGCAGCCCCAGCATTTT
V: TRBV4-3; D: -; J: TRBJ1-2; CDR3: CASSQPGQYGYTF; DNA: TGCGCCAGCAGCCAACCCGGACAGTATGGCTACACCTTC
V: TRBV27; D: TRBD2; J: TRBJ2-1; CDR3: CASSLWTSGNNEQFF; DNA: TGTGCCAGCAGTTTATGGACTAGCGGGAACAATGAGCAGTTCTTC
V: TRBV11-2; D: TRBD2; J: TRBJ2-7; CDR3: CASSFSSGNTYEQYF; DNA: TGTGCCAGCAGCTTTTCTAGCGGGAATACCTACGAGCAGTACTTC
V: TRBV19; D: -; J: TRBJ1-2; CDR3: CASSGYWGEGLGGYTF; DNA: TGTGCCAGTAGTGGGTATTGGGGCGAAGGGTTAGGTGGCTACACCTTC
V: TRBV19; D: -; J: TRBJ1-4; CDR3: CASSYGVRYEKLFF; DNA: TGTGCCAGTAGTTACGGGGTGCGGTATGAAAAACTGTTTTTT
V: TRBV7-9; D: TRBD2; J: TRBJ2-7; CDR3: CASSSVRTSGPVYEQYF; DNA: TGTGCCAGCAGCTCAGTACGGACTAGCGGGCCAGTCTACGAGCAGTACTTC